A single sample gave rise to the 4 T cell receptor beta chains below, sequenced in a study of identical twins. TCRdb reprocessed the 5' RACE reads with MiXCR, giving one entry per CDR3 protein. The sample shows 1.5 million to 2 million distinct CDR3 sequences, about 32% of them seen only once. What was sequenced was cord blood. The receptors derive from a newborn girl in good health.

The V and J genes are TRBV7-8 and TRBJ1-1; 7 nucleotides agree with TRBD1. The germline CDR1 and CDR2 sequences are SGHVS and FQNEAQ. V lost 5 bases and J lost 5; bases outside the gene matches: 8. The CDR3 has 14 residues. The CDR3 DNA reads as TGTGCCAGCAGCATACAGGGGCGGGTTACTGAAGCTTTCTTT. Its protein is CASSIQGRVTEAFF.

The rearrangement joins TRBV7-7 to TRBJ2-5, with 8 bases fitting TRBD2. The CDR3 has 18 residues. Germline assignment: CDR1 SSHAT and CDR2 FNYEAQ (reference sequence). J lost 4 bases, V lost 0 bases, and 13 bases had no gene match. Here the CDR3 DNA reads TGTGCCAGCAGCTTAGCCCGATTCACTGGCGGGGGGCCAGAGACCCAGTACTTC. Its translation: CASSLARFTGGGPETQYF.

This chain connects TRBV28 to TRBJ2-1; D call uncertain. CDR1 and CDR2 from the germline V gene are MDHEN and SYDVKM. The V and J ends lost 2 bases and 10 bases respectively, with 18 bases between them. The CDR3 sequence is 15 residues long. Here the CDR3 reads CASSLIASKSYEQFF. CDR3 coding DNA: TGTGCCAGCAGTTTAATAGCTAGTAAGAGCTACGAGCAGTTCTTC.

This clonotype was seen only a few times. The genes are TRBV27 and TRBJ1-6; the match to TRBD1 covers 8 bases. This CDR3 region has 18 residues. Germline V gene data show CDR1 as MNHEY and CDR2 as SMNVEV (reference sequence). V trimming: 3 bases; J trimming: 8 bases; junction bases outside the gene matches: 15. This CDR3 reads CASSFPPRGRGLDSPLHF. The CDR3 nucleotides read TGTGCCAGCAGTTTCCCACCCAGGGGGCGCGGCTTGGATTCACCCCTCCACTTT.